Detailed here is one T cell receptor (beta chain). Its antigen is as yet unknown. The data belong to a study of cytotoxic CD8 clonotypes in ibrutinib-treated CLL. A 1 in 200,000 to 1 in 1 million T cell depth was the sequencing target. Only in-frame clones appear in the TCRdb table, and some are missing; sequencing was by immunoSEQ multiplex PCR. Of around 310,000 clones listed, roughly 79% were seen once; the top ten hold 5.5% to 8%. Study-wide results and caveats: The study found public clonotypes uncommon, contracting or stable on treatment.

The CDR3 has 13 amino acids. The trim removed 8 bases at V and 5 bases at J, leaving 8 bases unmatched. Germline V gene sequence: CDR1 MNHEY, CDR2 SVGAGI. The sequencing here drew on PBMCs, taken before ibrutinib treatment. The sequence was collected from a human donor with chronic lymphocytic leukemia. The rearrangement links TRBV6-5 to TRBJ2-5; 7 bases agree with TRBD2. The CDR3 DNA is TGTGCCAGCTCCCGATTGCGGGGGGAGACCCAGTACTTC. It specifies CASSRLRGETQYF.